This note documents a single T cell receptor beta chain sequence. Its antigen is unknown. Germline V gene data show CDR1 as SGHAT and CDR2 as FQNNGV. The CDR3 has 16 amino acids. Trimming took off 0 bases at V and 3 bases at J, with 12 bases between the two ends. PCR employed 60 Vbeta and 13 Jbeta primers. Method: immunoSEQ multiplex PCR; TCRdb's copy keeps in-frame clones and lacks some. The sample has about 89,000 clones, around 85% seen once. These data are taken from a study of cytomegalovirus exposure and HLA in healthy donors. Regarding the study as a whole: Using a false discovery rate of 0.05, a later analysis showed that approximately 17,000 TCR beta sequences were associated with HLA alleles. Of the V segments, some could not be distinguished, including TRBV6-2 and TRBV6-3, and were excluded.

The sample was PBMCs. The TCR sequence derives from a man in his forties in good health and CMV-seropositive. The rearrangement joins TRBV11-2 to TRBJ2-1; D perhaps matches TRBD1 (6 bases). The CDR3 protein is CASSLETDSFYNEQFF. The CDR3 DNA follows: TGTGCCAGCAGCTTAGAAACGGACAGCTTCTACAATGAGCAGTTCTTC.